These 24 T cell receptor beta chains were sequenced from one sample in a study of T-cell memory formation after mild COVID-19 (dated by TCRdb to 2020 to 2022). The method behind the library was 5' RACE. Instrument used: Illumina NovaSeq 6000. TCRdb cleaned the public reads at Q25 with fastp, built clones with MiXCR and kept in-frame beta chains. One record per CDR3 amino acid sequence lists the most common genes and DNA. In all, the sample holds about 250,000 distinct CDR3 sequences, and 15% of those were seen once. Approximately 2.1% of the sample rests with the top ten. Source material: PBMCs or a T cell subset sorted from them (not recorded which). The receptors were gathered from an adult woman who had mild COVID-19 (a few samples of this study predate the infection). The sample titles of this study are shuffled in the database, so cell type and time point are left out; the donor was told from shared clones.

This clonotype was found a few times. In DNA form, the CDR3 reads TGTGCCAGCAGCCCGGGACAGGCACGCGAGCAGTACTTC. Translated: CASSPGQAREQYF. The V gene is TRBV12-3 or TRBV12-4, the J gene TRBJ2-7; 8 bases align to TRBD1. J lost 6 bases, V lost 6 bases, and 7 bases had no gene match. The CDR3 covers 13 residues.

In this sample, this clonotype turned up a few times. The chain is built from TRBV7-9 and TRBJ1-1, with D perhaps TRBD1 (6 bases). The length of the CDR3 is 14 residues. CDR1 and CDR2 (germline): SEHNR, FQNEAQ (reference sequence). Trimming cost V 4 bases and J 7 bases, with 16 bases left between them. The CDR3 protein is CASSSRGGTSEAFF. The DNA for the CDR3 is TGTGCCAGCAGCTCTCGCGGGGGGACAAGTGAAGCTTTCTTT.

The V and J genes are TRBV12-3 or TRBV12-4 and TRBJ1-5; TRBD1 matches at 10 bases. J was trimmed by 3 bases and V by 5 bases; bases with no gene match: 1. The CDR3 has 14 residues. CDR3 in DNA: TGTGCCAGCAGTGGGACAGGGGTCAATCAGCCCCAGCATTTT. Translation gives CASSGTGVNQPQHF.

The chain has TRBV7-6 and TRBJ2-7; D is undetermined. Between the trimmed V and J ends, which lost 2 bases and 12 bases, there was a span of 23 bases. Germline loops: CDR1 SGHVS, CDR2 FNYEAQ. This CDR3 has 15 amino acids. CDR3 sequence: CASSLSGTPSGSRYF. CDR3 DNA: TGTGCCAGCAGCTTATCGGGTACCCCTTCCGGTTCTCGGTACTTC.

This clonotype occurred a few times. The V and J genes are TRBV20-1 and TRBJ1-2, with 8 bases fitting TRBD1. The V gene's germline CDR1 is DFQATT and CDR2 SNEGSKA (reference sequence). The CDR3 is 14 amino acids. Losses at the gene ends were 3 bases for V and 0 bases for J; bases not matched to a gene: 3. The CDR3 sequence is CSARQGAPNYGYTF. Written as DNA, the CDR3 is TGCAGTGCTAGGCAGGGGGCCCCTAACTATGGCTACACCTTC.

V and J are TRBV7-9 and TRBJ2-3, with 7 bases fitting TRBD2. In germline, CDR1 is SEHNR, CDR2 FQNEAQ (reference sequence). The V gene end was trimmed by 3 bases and the J gene end by 5 bases; junction bases not matched to a gene: 11. The CDR3 is made up of 16 amino acids. CDR3 DNA sequence: TGTGCCAGCAGCTTCACTAGCGCGATGACGCAAGATACGCAGTATTTT. It is translated as CASSFTSAMTQDTQYF.

In its sample, this clonotype was seen a few times. This chain connects TRBV4-1 to TRBJ2-7; unclear D gene. CDR3 length equals 14 residues. The germline V gene encodes CDR1 MGHRA and CDR2 YSYEKL. With 5 bases removed from V and 6 bases from J, the gap between germline ends came to 17 bases. CDR3 in amino acids: CASSALGPPSEQYF. The CDR3 DNA follows: TGCGCCAGCAGCGCCTTAGGCCCCCCGTCCGAGCAGTACTTC.

The chain combines TRBV18 with TRBJ2-4, with TRBD2 matching over 10 bases. The CDR3 length is 17 residues. Germline CDR1 and CDR2: KGHSH and LQKENI. The J segment lost 6 bases and the V segment lost 6 bases, leaving 14 bases of the junction unmatched. This CDR3 reads CASSALAGVGFANIQYF. The CDR3 DNA follows: TGTGCCAGCTCGGCTCTAGCGGGGGTAGGTTTCGCAAACATTCAGTACTTC.

This clonotype has a count of ten or more. This rearrangement joins TRBV12-3 or TRBV12-4 to TRBJ2-5; D is tentatively TRBD1 or TRBD2 (5 bases each). V was trimmed by 3 bases and J by 3 bases, leaving 5 bases between them. The CDR3 contains 12 residues. The CDR3 nucleotides are TGTGCCAGCAGTTTGGGGGAAGAGACCCAGTACTTC. Translating gives CASSLGEETQYF.

The CDR3: CSASGTGSLYNEQFF. The CDR3 nucleotides are TGCAGTGCTTCCGGGACAGGGTCTCTCTACAATGAGCAGTTCTTC. V usage is TRBV20-1 and J usage is TRBJ2-1, with TRBD1 identical over 9 bases. Germline-derived CDR1 and CDR2 are DFQATT and SNEGSKA (reference sequence). The V gene end was trimmed by 5 bases and the J gene end by 3 bases; junction bases not matched to a gene: 8. The CDR3 runs 15 residues.

The chain uses TRBV5-1 and TRBJ1-6, with D possibly TRBD1 on 6 matching bases. The V gene's germline CDR1 is SGHRS and CDR2 YFSETQ. The CDR3 extends over 15 amino acids. With 0 bases removed from V and 7 bases from J, the gap between germline ends came to 11 bases. CDR3 nucleotides: TGCGCCAGCAGCTTGGACAGGGCCCCGAATTCACCCCTCCACTTT. Its protein product is CASSLDRAPNSPLHF.

The gene calls are TRBV10-3 and TRBJ2-2, with a possible D match to TRBD1 (5 bases). This CDR3 is 13 amino acids long. Trimming shortened V by 8 bases and J by 1 base, and 8 bases separated the two germline ends. Germline loops: CDR1 ENHRY, CDR2 SYGVKD. In nucleotides, the CDR3 is TGTGCCATCCAGGGCGGGAACACCGGGGAGCTGTTTTTT. This encodes CAIQGGNTGELFF.

This clonotype was seen only a few times. The V and J genes are TRBV5-1 and TRBJ2-3, with TRBD2 matching 10 bases. The CDR3 runs 17 residues. CDR1 is SGHRS, CDR2 YFSETQ, per germline. V lost 3 bases, J lost 5 bases, and 12 bases stayed unmatched. In nucleotides, the CDR3 is TGCGCCAGCAGCTCGCTATCCAGCGGGGGGGCAGGAGATACGCAGTATTTT. Translated: CASSSLSSGGAGDTQYF.

This clonotype was counted between two and nine times. The chain links TRBV12-3 or TRBV12-4 to TRBJ1-1, with no clear D. V was cut by 4 bases and J by 7 bases, with 7 bases left in between. The CDR3 sequence is 11 residues long. CDR3 DNA: TGTGCCAGCAGTTCCCGTCTTGAAGCTTTCTTT. Translation: CASSSRLEAFF.

This clonotype was detected ten times or more. The genes are TRBV18 and TRBJ2-3; D not resolved. This CDR3 is 15 amino acids long. Between the trimmed V and J ends, which lost 2 bases and 0 bases, there was a span of 9 bases. The germline CDR1 and CDR2 sequences are KGHSH and LQKENI. The CDR3 is CASSPIAASTDTQYF. As DNA, the CDR3 is TGTGCCAGCTCACCAATTGCGGCAAGCACAGATACGCAGTATTTT.

This clonotype was seen only a few times. The V and J genes are TRBV7-2 and TRBJ2-1, with D unresolved. Trimming pared 3 bases from V and 5 bases from J, leaving 11 bases between. The CDR3 runs 14 residues. Germline V gene sequence: CDR1 SGHTA, CDR2 FQGNSA. In DNA form, the CDR3 reads TGTGCCAGCAGCTTCTCCCGGGCAAACAATGAGCAGTTCTTC. It yields the protein CASSFSRANNEQFF. The full variable domain, rest sourced from reference TRBV7-2 and TRBJ2-1, is GAGVSQSPSNKVTEKGKDVELRCDPISGHTALYWYRQSLGQGLEFLIYFQGNSAPDKSGLPSDRFSAERTGGSVSTLTIQRTQQEDSAVYLCASSFSRANNEQFFGPGTRLTVL.

In this sample, this clonotype turned up many times. The chain links TRBV12-3 or TRBV12-4 to TRBJ2-1, with D tentatively TRBD2 (5 bases). V was trimmed by 5 bases and J by 4 bases, leaving 18 bases between them. The length of the CDR3 is 16 residues. The CDR3, as DNA: TGTGCCAGCAGTCCTCCGGGGTCCCGGGGATACAATGAGCAGTTCTTC. Residues: CASSPPGSRGYNEQFF.

This clonotype was recorded a few times. A junction end diverges from the germline sequence, so it may reflect a read error. The chain has TRBV12-3 or TRBV12-4 and TRBJ1-5, with no clear D. The CDR3 consists of 13 residues. The chain's CDR3 is CASRGFSDQPQHF. CDR3 coding DNA: TGTGCCAGCAGGGGCTTTAGCGATCAGCCCCAGCATTTT.

The CDR3 loop reads CASSLDILASYNEQFF. The DNA of the CDR3 is TGTGCCAGCAGCTTAGACATCCTAGCATCCTACAATGAGCAGTTCTTC. The rearrangement uses TRBV7-2 and TRBJ2-1; D may be TRBD2 (5 bases). The V gene's germline CDR1 is SGHTA and CDR2 FQGNSA. CDR3 length: 16 residues. The germline V and J ends were trimmed by 1 base and 1 base, with 11 bases remaining between them. The entire variable domain, with the rest obtained from reference TRBV7-2 and TRBJ2-1, is as follows: GAGVSQSPSNKVTEKGKDVELRCDPISGHTALYWYRQSLGQGLEFLIYFQGNSAPDKSGLPSDRFSAERTGGSVSTLTIQRTQQEDSAVYLCASSLDILASYNEQFFGPGTRLTVL.

This chain links TRBV5-6 with TRBJ1-4, with 7 bases lining up with TRBD1. This CDR3 spans 14 amino acids. After removal of 4 bases from V and 4 bases from J, the junction contained 4 bases not matched to a gene. The germline V gene encodes CDR1 SGHDT and CDR2 YYEEEE. CDR3 DNA: TGTGCCAGCAGCCAGGGACAGAATAATGAAAAACTGTTTTTT. Translated, it gives CASSQGQNNEKLFF.

The chain uses TRBV5-5 and TRBJ1-1; D remains ambiguous. The V gene's germline CDR1 is SGHKS and CDR2 YYEKEE (reference sequence). V gave up 1 base and J gave up 4 bases, with 11 bases separating them. This CDR3 spans 14 amino acids. This CDR3 is CASSLIADFTEAFF. As DNA, the CDR3 is TGTGCCAGCAGCTTGATTGCGGACTTCACTGAAGCTTTCTTT.

This clonotype appeared many times. J is TRBJ2-1 and V is TRBV4-3, with TRBD2 matching over 8 bases. CDR1 is LGHNA, CDR2 YSLEER, per germline. V lost 0 bases to trimming and J lost 10 bases; unmatched junction nucleotides: 11. There are 16 residues in the CDR3. CDR3 bases: TGCGCCAGCAGCCAAGATCCCGGGGGGGGCCCCTTCGAGCAGTTCTTC. As protein: CASSQDPGGGPFEQFF.

This chain uses TRBV4-1 with TRBJ2-1, with D maybe TRBD2 (5 bases). The CDR3 covers 16 residues. Germline CDR1 and CDR2: MGHRA and YSYEKL. Trimming removed 3 bases at V and 2 bases at J, with 14 bases between. CDR3 in DNA: TGCGCCAGCAGCCAGCCACTAGGGAATCCCTACAATGAGCAGTTCTTC. As protein: CASSQPLGNPYNEQFF.

The rearrangement joins TRBV12-3 or TRBV12-4 to TRBJ2-5; D uncertain. The CDR3 covers 14 residues. Trimming stripped 3 bases from V and 4 bases from J, with 12 bases between. This CDR3 is CASSFWARGETQYF. The CDR3 nucleotides are TGTGCCAGCAGTTTTTGGGCTAGAGGAGAGACCCAGTACTTC.